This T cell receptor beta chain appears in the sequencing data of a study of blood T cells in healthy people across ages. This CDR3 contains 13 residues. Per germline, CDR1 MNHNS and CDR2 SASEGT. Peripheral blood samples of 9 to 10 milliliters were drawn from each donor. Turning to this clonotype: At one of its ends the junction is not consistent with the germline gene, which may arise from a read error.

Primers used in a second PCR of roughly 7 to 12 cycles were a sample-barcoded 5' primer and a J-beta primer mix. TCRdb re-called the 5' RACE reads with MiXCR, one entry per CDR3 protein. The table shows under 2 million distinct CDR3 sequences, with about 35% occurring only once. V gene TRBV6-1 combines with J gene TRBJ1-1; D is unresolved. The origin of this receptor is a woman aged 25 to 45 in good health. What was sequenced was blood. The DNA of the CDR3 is TGTGCCAGCAGCCCCATTCTGAACACTGGAGCTTTCTTT. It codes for CASSPILNTGAFF.